This TCR beta chain stems from a study of blood T cells in healthy people across ages (dated by TCRdb to between 2015 and 2017). With regard to the full study: In model experiments, template switching captured about one uniquely barcoded TCR beta cDNA molecule for every two T cells. To track age-related changes in TCR beta repertoire diversity, the study relied on deep sequencing normalized with unique cDNA molecular identifiers. Four age groups were formed from the donors: young (average approximately 17 years), middle-aged (around 39), aged (about 62) and long-lived (about 80). To avoid experimental bias, donors of different ages were spread randomly across the sequencing lanes. Using the same blood draw, the study looked at two additional independent replicas of 1 million unique cDNA reads for two donors, one aged 18 to 30 and the other aged 80 or older.

Points on this clonotype: No cognate antigen has been identified for it. There are no base qualities to consult, and no much larger clone falls within one base.

Broad study findings and their caveats: The percentage of naive T cells measured by flow cytometry correlated strongly with observed TCR beta diversity. The long-lived group showed more naive CD4+ T cells, fewer expanded clones and increased TCR diversity than the aged group, suggesting age selection. Since profiling was done on bulk unsorted PBMCs, naive and antigen-experienced compartments could not be conclusively compared. Total diversity estimates from one million sequenced T cells were considered lower bounds and underestimates. Because the CMV infection status of the donors was unknown, age-related changes in expanded clonotypes may potentially have been confounded. Observed TCR beta diversity per million T cells fell roughly linearly with age, and a significant reduction was already apparent by age around 40.

The roughly 42 donors, aged about 6 to 100 years, were systemically healthy Caucasian individuals from Russia. Each donor gave 8 to 10 milliliters of peripheral blood, collected into EDTA-treated Vacutainer tubes. Ficoll-Paque density-gradient centrifugation was used to isolate PBMCs, with at least 6.5 million per sample. Total RNA was extracted from PBMCs with Trizol reagent, with at least 5.5 micrograms obtained per sample. For every donor, flow cytometry on a PBMC aliquot measured the percentage of naive CD45RAhigh/CD27high T cells. The receptor library was made with 5' RACE. Data came from an Illumina HiSeq 2500. The second PCR ran for roughly 7 to 11 cycles and used a J-beta primer mix along with a sample-barcoded 5' primer. Each TCR beta cDNA molecule received a unique molecular identifier from a template-switch 5' adaptor carrying 12 random nucleotides. Each sample yielded at least 2.5 million CDR3-containing paired-end reads. First-strand cDNA synthesis was performed from all RNA using the Mint cDNA synthesis kit, with priming by a TRBC-specific oligonucleotide. After uracil-DNA glycosylase treatment, a first 18-cycle PCR used universal primers M1SS and BC2_uni_R on all cDNA. The authors' analysis ran thus. Each sample was normalized by randomly selecting 1 million high-quality reads, each carrying a distinct molecular identifier. Instead of being binned into consensus sequences, reads that shared molecular identifiers were thrown out. MiTCR, run with a Q25 quality threshold and the strictest error-elimination algorithm, handled CDR3 identification, clonotype clustering and error correction. A nonparametric unseen species model with Euler transformation was used to estimate lower-bound total TCR beta diversity. TCRdb applied fastp at Q25 and MiXCR to the public reads, then kept only in-frame beta chains. CDR3 protein duplicates are merged, each entry listing the most common genes and DNA. The V and J calls shown here were made by TCRdb, not taken from the authors' results. Within this sample are 730,000 or so distinct CDR3 sequences, with around 41% of them counted one time only. 25% to 35% of the sample is in the top ten clones.

The receptor was derived from a man older than 75 in good health. Input material: blood.

At the DNA level, the sequence is TGCGCCAGCCGTGCGAAAGATACGCAGTATTTT. This gives the protein CASRAKDTQYF. Recombination linked TRBV5-1 to TRBJ2-3; no confident D gene assignment can be made. Trimming at the junction amounts to 7 bases on V and 5 bases on J, and the germline ends lie 8 bases apart. Taken from the germline V gene, the CDR1 and CDR2 loops are SGHRS and YFSETQ. The CDR3 spans 11 residues, from the cysteine through the phenylalanine. The entry retains the CDR3 DNA only, 33 bases that are in frame from base 1.